Below, 15 T cell receptor beta chains from the same sample are listed, as sequenced in a study of blood T cell repertoires in COVID-19. Repertoires were generated with immunoSEQ multiplex PCR, while TCRdb's copy carries only in-frame clones and drops some. The sample lists tens of thousands of clones; over 65% were seen once. The specimen was peripheral blood. The receptors were sampled from a man between 65 and 85 years old with acute or convalescent COVID-19.

The chain recombines TRBV19 with TRBJ2-3; 9 nucleotides align to TRBD2. The CDR3 runs to 16 residues. Germline V gene lookup returns CDR1 LNHDA and CDR2 SQIVND (reference sequence). The junction had 7 bases not matched to a gene; V was cut back by 4 bases and J by 2 bases. CDR3 nucleotide sequence: TGTGCCAGTAGTAGATTAGCGGGGGTGAACACAGATACGCAGTATTTT. Translation gives CASSRLAGVNTDTQYF.

V and J are TRBV10-3 and TRBJ2-7; a possible D gene is TRBD1 (6 bases). CDR1 is ENHRY and CDR2 is SYGVKD in the germline V gene. CDR3 length: 15 amino acids. V dropped 2 bases and J dropped 1 base, with 12 bases sitting between them. CDR3 region: CAISESQGKSYEQYF. As DNA, the CDR3 is TGTGCCATCAGTGAGAGTCAGGGGAAATCCTACGAGCAGTACTTC.

This CDR3 reads CASSLERGRVTYEQYF. CDR3 DNA: TGTGCCAGCAGTTTAGAAAGGGGGCGGGTAACCTACGAGCAGTACTTC. V usage is TRBV27 and J usage is TRBJ2-7, with 7 bases lining up with TRBD1. V lost 2 bases to trimming and J lost 2 bases; unmatched junction nucleotides: 9. CDR1 MNHEY and CDR2 SMNVEV come from the germline V gene (reference sequence). The CDR3 length is 16 residues.

As DNA, the CDR3 is TGTGCCAGCAGTTACACTTCGACAGTCTCTAATGAAAAACTGTTTTTT. This encodes CASSYTSTVSNEKLFF. The chain uses TRBV6-2 or TRBV6-3 and TRBJ1-4; D may be TRBD1 (5 bases). Germline V gene sequence: CDR1 MNHEY, CDR2 SVGEGT. This CDR3 has 16 residues. The V end was cut by 2 bases, the J end by 3 bases, with 13 bases between.

The CDR3 DNA is TGTGCCAGCAGCGAACGCCTGTATCCGGGACAGGGCCACACCGGGGAGCTGTTTTTT. It codes for CASSERLYPGQGHTGELFF. V gene TRBV7-2 combines with J gene TRBJ2-2; 9 nucleotides line up with TRBD1. The germline V gene has CDR1 SGHTA and CDR2 FQGNSA. The CDR3 spans 19 residues. With 5 bases clipped from V and 3 bases from J, the junction kept 16 bases outside the gene matches.

This clone has just a few counts. The chain carries TRBV5-1 and TRBJ1-5; D ambiguous. Germline V lookup: CDR1 SGHRS, CDR2 YFSETQ. This CDR3 has 14 amino acids. Trimming left V 4 bases short and J 2 bases short, with 10 bases between. The CDR3 sequence: CASSPDSRNQPQHF. The CDR3 nucleotides are TGCGCCAGCAGCCCGGACTCGCGCAATCAGCCCCAGCATTTT.

The chain recombines TRBV9 with TRBJ1-1; D is unclear. The germline V gene encodes CDR1 SGDLS and CDR2 YYNGEE. Trimming pared 2 bases from V and 3 bases from J, leaving 11 bases between. This CDR3 has 14 residues. The CDR3 loop is CASSVGGWDTEAFF. Written as DNA, the CDR3 is TGTGCCAGCAGCGTGGGAGGGTGGGACACTGAAGCTTTCTTT.

This clone has only a few counts. The chain combines TRBV5-5 with TRBJ1-1; a possible D gene is TRBD1 (6 bases). Germline loops: CDR1 SGHKS, CDR2 YYEKEE (reference sequence). V lost 3 bases and J 4 bases, leaving 13 bases between the germline ends. This CDR3 is 14 amino acids long. The CDR3 DNA sequence: TGTGCCAGCAGCTGGCGGGGGCGCGGCACTGAAGCTTTCTTT. This gives the protein CASSWRGRGTEAFF.

V usage is TRBV3-1 (or the pseudogene TRBV3-2) and J usage is TRBJ2-1, with TRBD2 identical over 10 bases. The length of the CDR3 is 20 residues. Unmatched junction bases numbered 21, after V lost 6 bases and J lost 4 bases. Germline V gene data show CDR1 as LGHDT and CDR2 as YNNKEL (reference sequence). For the CDR3, the DNA is TGTGCCAGCAGGAAAGGATTGGGGGGCGATAGCGGGAGGTCTTACAATGAGCAGTTCTTC. Protein product: CASRKGLGGDSGRSYNEQFF.

The chain couples TRBV6-6 to TRBJ2-7; D might be TRBD2 (6 bases). This CDR3 contains 15 residues. Germline loops: CDR1 MNHNY, CDR2 SVGAGI (reference sequence). In nucleotides, the CDR3 is TGTGCAACCATGGCACTCGGGGGAAGAAACTACGAGCAGTACTTC. Translating gives CATMALGGRNYEQYF.

To note about this clone: Compared with germline, one end of the junction differs, possibly owing to a read error. The chain joins TRBV30 to TRBJ2-7; TRBD1 aligns across 10 bases. The germline V gene has CDR1 GTSNPN and CDR2 SVGIG (reference sequence). This CDR3 is built from 12 residues. In DNA, the CDR3 is TGTGCCTGGAGTGTAGGCGGGACAGGGGTCATCTTC. Amino acid sequence: CAWSVGGTGVIF.

This chain connects TRBV5-1 to TRBJ2-2; D possibly corresponds to TRBD1 (5 bases). With 0 bases removed from V and 0 bases from J, the gap between germline ends came to 15 bases. Germline CDR1 SGHRS, CDR2 YFSETQ. The CDR3 sequence is 18 residues long. The CDR3 DNA reads TGCGCCAGCAGCTTGGGGACGGCAGGGCCCTCGAACACCGGGGAGCTGTTTTTT. Its translation is CASSLGTAGPSNTGELFF.

This chain joins TRBV5-6 and TRBJ1-2; 7 bases map to TRBD1. Germline trimming cut 3 bases from V and 6 bases from J; bases unmatched to any gene: 8. CDR1 is SGHDT, CDR2 YYEEEE, per germline. This CDR3 region has 14 residues. The CDR3 loop reads CASSSYTGAHGYTF. In nucleotides, the CDR3 is TGTGCCAGCAGCTCCTACACAGGGGCGCATGGCTACACCTTC.

This chain uses TRBV5-1 with TRBJ2-5; a weak D match, TRBD1 (5 bases). This CDR3 is built from 13 residues. Germline V gene sequence: CDR1 SGHRS, CDR2 YFSETQ. V lost 0 bases and J 5 bases, leaving 8 bases between the germline ends. The CDR3 loop reads CASSLAGWETQYF. DNA for the CDR3: TGCGCCAGCAGCTTGGCAGGGTGGGAGACCCAGTACTTC.

The genes are TRBV29-1 and TRBJ1-2; TRBD1 agrees at 10 bases. Trimming cost V 7 bases and J 7 bases; bases outside gene matches: 3. Germline V CDR1 and CDR2: SQVTM, ANQGSEA. The CDR3 contains 11 residues. The CDR3 region is CSDRTGGGYTF. CDR3 DNA sequence: TGCAGCGATCGGACAGGGGGTGGCTACACCTTC.